This T cell receptor beta chain was documented in a study of control samples from healthy donors and cancer patients. TCRdb's table, derived via immunoSEQ multiplex PCR, lists solely in-frame clones and lacks some. The sample lists roughly 80,000 clones, roughly nine tenths occurring once. With 5 bases removed from V and 7 bases from J, the gap between germline ends came to 15 bases. The CDR3 loop spans 15 amino acids. Looked up from germline, CDR1 is LNHDA and CDR2 is SQIVND (reference sequence). This TCR came from a man aged 50 or older in good health. This rearrangement joins TRBV19 to TRBJ1-6; no reliable D call. The sequencing sample was made of blood. CDR3 nucleotides: TGTGCCAGTAGTTCCGACTTTAACGGGAATTCACCCCTCCACTTT. Amino acids: CASSSDFNGNSPLHF.